The subject of this entry is one T cell receptor beta chain. Its antigen is as yet unknown. The entry originates in a study of naive and memory T cell subsets. Study findings and constraints: Clonotypes are single alpha or beta chains, not paired receptors. Over 95% of naive TCR sequences appeared only once after error correction, unlike memory subsets. Naive repertoires, especially CD8, held a few larger clonotypes, possibly memory cells re-expressing CD45RA.

Between the trimmed V and J ends, which lost 6 bases and 0 bases, there was a span of 5 bases. Germline-derived CDR1 and CDR2 are MNHEY and SVGEGT. The CDR3 has 12 residues. An equimolar mix of two oligonucleotides served as the beta constant-region primer for TRBC1 and TRBC2. Four rounds of PCR amplified the ligated cDNA using nested alpha and beta constant-region primers plus SP2. TCRdb reprocessed the UMI-ligation and nested PCR reads via MiXCR and lists one record per CDR3 protein. The sample lists 98,000 or so distinct CDR3 sequences, around 11% occurring once. Alpha and beta libraries were amplified separately from the second PCR onward.

Specimen: naive CD4+ T cells from blood. The clonotype was recovered from a human donor in good health. The chain uses TRBV6-2 or TRBV6-3 and TRBJ1-2; D unresolved. The CDR3 DNA follows: TGTGCCAGCAGGACACCTAACTATGGCTACACCTTC. Protein sequence: CASRTPNYGYTF.